This TCR beta chain was recovered during a study of T cell responses to AZD1222 COVID-19 vaccine. CDR1 SGHTA and CDR2 FQGNSA come from the germline V gene. Trimming took 6 bases from V and 8 from J; bases not matched to a gene: 7. CDR3 size: 13 residues. TCRdb's copy holds only in-frame clones and misses some; the assay was immunoSEQ multiplex PCR. The profile shows some 200,000 clones, approximately 90% of them singletons. The chain is built from TRBV7-2 and TRBJ2-1, with TRBD2 matching 7 bases. The clonotype comes from an adult who received the MenACWY meningococcal vaccine as a control. Sequences were derived from peripheral blood, sampled 28 days after the second dose of the MenACWY control vaccine. The CDR3 DNA sequence: TGTGCCAGCAGGAGCGGGGCCTCGGATGAGCAGTTCTTC. It codes for CASRSGASDEQFF.